These 31 T cell receptor beta chains originate from one sample sequenced in a study of cytomegalovirus exposure and HLA in healthy donors. Profiled with immunoSEQ multiplex PCR; TCRdb holds only in-frame clones, not every one. The table lists fewer than 150,000 clones, 70% to 90% of them singletons. Sequences were obtained from PBMCs. Receptor source: a woman between 18 and 29 years old in good health and CMV-seropositive.

This chain links TRBV11-3 with TRBJ2-1, with 10 bases identical to TRBD2. The length of the CDR3 is 16 residues. The junction had 11 bases not matched to a gene; V was cut back by 5 bases and J by 7 bases. Germline V gene lookup returns CDR1 SGHNT and CDR2 YENEEA. As DNA, the CDR3 is TGTGCCAGCAGCCGGCGGAGGCTAGCGGGAGCAAATGAGCAGTTCTTC. It encodes CASSRRRLAGANEQFF.

The chain has TRBV4-3 and TRBJ1-1, with D unclear. Trimming removed 3 bases at V and 4 bases at J, with 15 bases between. This CDR3 is 15 amino acids long. From germline, CDR1 is LGHNA and CDR2 YSLEER. The CDR3 region has the DNA TGCGCCAGCAGCCACCCCGGGGTTGTAGGCACTGAAGCTTTCTTT. Its protein product is CASSHPGVVGTEAFF.

This clone has just one count. The CDR3 loop reads CASSLQGQGVADTQYF. The CDR3, as DNA: TGTGCCAGCAGCCTTCAGGGACAGGGGGTGGCAGATACGCAGTATTTT. V gene TRBV7-3 combines with J gene TRBJ2-3; 11 bases map to TRBD1. CDR3 length equals 16 residues. Unmatched junction bases numbered 8, after V lost 5 bases and J lost 4 bases. Germline V gene sequence: CDR1 SGHTA, CDR2 FQGTGA.

The CDR3 protein is CSVDRSGNTEAFF. CDR3 nucleotide sequence: TGCAGCGTTGATCGCAGCGGAAACACTGAAGCTTTCTTT. The rearrangement joins TRBV29-1 to TRBJ1-1; D unresolved. Germline V gene data show CDR1 as SQVTM and CDR2 as ANQGSEA. The CDR3 consists of 13 residues. V lost 3 bases and J 2 bases, leaving 10 bases between the germline ends.

About this clone: The sample holds other DNA sequences that translate to the same CDR3. The rearrangement links TRBV9 to TRBJ2-7, with no clear D. Germline lookup yields CDR1 SGDLS and CDR2 YYNGEE. V was trimmed by 0 bases and J by 3 bases, leaving 13 bases between them. The CDR3 is 15 residues long. The CDR3 coding sequence is TGTGCCAGCAGCGTAGTGAACAGCCCGATCTACGAGCAGTACTTC. Its protein is CASSVVNSPIYEQYF.

The chain is built from TRBV13 and TRBJ1-4; possibly TRBD1 for D (5 bases). The CDR3 loop spans 16 amino acids. Germline V gene lookup returns CDR1 PRHDT and CDR2 FYEKMQ (reference sequence). Trimming cost V 5 bases and J 3 bases, with 16 bases left between them. CDR3 residues: CASSLTRGVANEKLFF. The CDR3 DNA reads TGTGCCAGCAGCCTCACTCGGGGGGTAGCTAATGAAAAACTGTTTTTT.

The chain has TRBV6-5 and TRBJ1-5; maybe TRBD1 (6 bases). Germline loops: CDR1 MNHEY, CDR2 SVGAGI. CDR3 size: 15 residues. Trimming removed 5 bases from V and 1 base from J, with 12 bases in between. CDR3 nucleotides: TGTGCCAGCAGTCTAACAGGGAGCAGCAATCAGCCCCAGCATTTT. Protein sequence: CASSLTGSSNQPQHF.

This chain links TRBV27 with TRBJ1-2; weak D call: TRBD1 (6 bases). V shed 6 bases and J shed 0 bases, with 20 bases lying between them. This CDR3 comprises 17 residues. Looked up from germline, CDR1 is MNHEY and CDR2 is SMNVEV (reference sequence). CDR3 sequence reads: CASRSTGYDITNYGYTF. The CDR3 bases are TGTGCCAGCAGATCAACAGGGTACGACATCACTAACTATGGCTACACCTTC.

The V and J genes are TRBV5-6 and TRBJ1-1, with a weak D call TRBD1 (6 bases). Between the trimmed V and J ends, which lost 2 bases and 0 bases, there was a span of 11 bases. The CDR3 is 15 amino acids. Germline V gives CDR1 SGHDT, CDR2 YYEEEE. The CDR3 nucleotides are TGTGCCAGCAGCTTCGGGACACCCATGAACACTGAAGCTTTCTTT. Its protein is CASSFGTPMNTEAFF.

Comment on this clone: One junction end does not reproduce the germline sequence, and a read error may be involved. The rearrangement links TRBV6-5 to TRBJ1-2; no definite D call. Germline V gene lookup returns CDR1 MNHEY and CDR2 SVGAGI. The CDR3 runs to 11 residues. CDR3 amino acids: CASSYSSPDIF. As DNA, the CDR3 is TGTGCCAGCAGTTACTCGAGTCCCGACATCTTC.

The CDR3 spells CASSPLLGGDTDTQYF. The CDR3 DNA sequence: TGTGCCAGCAGCCCCCTCCTTGGGGGGGACACAGATACGCAGTATTTT. V usage is TRBV7-9 and J usage is TRBJ2-3; 7 nucleotides align to TRBD2. This CDR3 has 16 residues. CDR1 SEHNR and CDR2 FQNEAQ come from the germline V gene (reference sequence). Trimming removed 5 bases from V and 2 bases from J; junction bases left unmatched: 10.

The chain employs TRBV28 and TRBJ2-7; a possible D gene is TRBD1 (7 bases). The germline gives CDR1 MDHEN, CDR2 SYDVKM. This CDR3 is built from 14 residues. V lost 11 bases to trimming and J lost 0 bases, with 17 bases between them. The CDR3 sequence is CAGRRRGPSYEQYF. The CDR3, as DNA: TGTGCCGGCCGAAGGAGGGGGCCCTCCTACGAGCAGTACTTC.

This chain joins TRBV27 and TRBJ2-1; TRBD2 matches 10 bases. The CDR3 length is 15 residues. With V trimmed by 5 bases and J by 5 bases, 6 bases remained unmatched. Germline CDR1 reads MNHEY; CDR2 reads SMNVEV (reference sequence). DNA of the CDR3: TGTGCCAGCAGTCCTGGACTAGCGGCCCACAATGAGCAGTTCTTC. This gives the protein CASSPGLAAHNEQFF.

This chain links TRBV30 with TRBJ2-3; the D gene is possibly TRBD2 (5 bases). V was clipped by 0 bases and J by 3 bases, with 13 bases between them. CDR1 GTSNPN and CDR2 SVGIG come from the germline V gene (reference sequence). The CDR3 extends over 15 amino acids. The CDR3 reads CAWSVPQWRTDTQYF. The CDR3 DNA sequence: TGTGCCTGGAGTGTACCTCAGTGGAGGACAGATACGCAGTATTTT.

The chain couples TRBV7-2 to TRBJ2-3; D is undetermined. Germline V gene sequence: CDR1 SGHTA, CDR2 FQGNSA. This CDR3 has 13 residues. Trimming removed 1 base at V and 4 bases at J, with 6 bases between. DNA of the CDR3: TGTGCCAGCAGCTTAGAAGCTCCAGATACGCAGTATTTT. It specifies CASSLEAPDTQYF.

The chain has TRBV28 and TRBJ1-2, with 8 nucleotides matching TRBD1. This CDR3 comprises 15 residues. Trimming at V came to 4 bases and at J to 4 bases, leaving 8 bases not matched to a gene. CDR1 is MDHEN and CDR2 is SYDVKM in the germline V gene. The CDR3 bases are TGTGCCAGCAGTTGGATGACAGGGGTAGGCTATGGCTACACCTTC. It specifies CASSWMTGVGYGYTF.

The rearrangement joins TRBV5-4 to TRBJ1-2, with D maybe TRBD1 (5 bases). Germline assignment: CDR1 SGHNT and CDR2 YYREEE (reference sequence). Trimming cost V 2 bases and J 7 bases, with 12 bases left between them. The length of the CDR3 is 13 residues. The CDR3 nucleotides read TGTGCCAGCAGCTTCCAGGGCCGGCGTGGCTACACCTTC. It is translated as CASSFQGRRGYTF.

This chain uses TRBV7-9 with TRBJ2-3; TRBD2 matches at 15 bases. Trimming took 5 bases from V and 7 from J; bases not matched to a gene: 10. The CDR3 is 17 amino acids. CDR1 and CDR2 from the germline V gene are SEHNR and FQNEAQ (reference sequence). The CDR3 region is CASSRTSGGARTHTQYF. CDR3 DNA sequence: TGTGCCAGCAGCCGGACTAGCGGGGGGGCTAGGACGCATACGCAGTATTTT. The full variable domain, rest sourced from reference TRBV7-9 and TRBJ2-3, is DTGVSQNPRHKITKRGQNVTFRCDPISEHNRLYWYRQTLGQGPEFLTYFQNEAQLEKSRLLSDRFSAERPKGSFSTLEIQRTEQGDSAMYLCASSRTSGGARTHTQYFGPGTRLTVL.

The V gene is TRBV27, the J gene TRBJ2-7; D remains ambiguous. The V end was cut by 6 bases, the J end by 2 bases, with 17 bases between. This CDR3 has 15 amino acids. CDR1 and CDR2 (germline): MNHEY, SMNVEV (reference sequence). CDR3 bases: TGTGCCAGCAGCGCCGACCCTAGAATTGCCTACGAGCAGTACTTC. Translating gives CASSADPRIAYEQYF.

The V call is TRBV27, the J call TRBJ1-6, with D unclear. Germline V gene data show CDR1 as MNHEY and CDR2 as SMNVEV (reference sequence). The CDR3 totals 14 residues. Trimming removed 3 bases at V and 10 bases at J, with 13 bases between. CDR3 coding DNA: TGTGCCAGCAGTTTGGTGAGGTATGGCTCACCCCTCCACTTT. This sequence encodes CASSLVRYGSPLHF.

The sample holds one count of this clone. The rearrangement links TRBV29-1 to TRBJ2-4; 8 bases are shared with TRBD2. V shed 6 bases, J shed 8 bases, and the junction held 6 bases outside the gene matches. CDR3 length: 12 residues. Germline V gene sequence: CDR1 SQVTM, CDR2 ANQGSEA. The CDR3 loop reads CSVSGSWDIQYF. CDR3 DNA: TGCAGCGTGAGCGGGAGCTGGGACATTCAGTACTTC.

This chain links TRBV7-2 with TRBJ2-1; 10 positions match TRBD2. The CDR3 is 16 amino acids. The germline V gene has CDR1 SGHTA and CDR2 FQGNSA. V shed 2 bases and J 7 bases; nucleotides not matched to a gene: 8. The CDR3, as DNA: TGTGCCAGCAGCTTACTACCCACTAGCGGGGTAAATGAGCAGTTCTTC. Residues: CASSLLPTSGVNEQFF. Drawing the rest from reference TRBV7-2 and TRBJ2-1, the complete variable domain is GAGVSQSPSNKVTEKGKDVELRCDPISGHTALYWYRQSLGQGLEFLIYFQGNSAPDKSGLPSDRFSAERTGGSVSTLTIQRTQQEDSAVYLCASSLLPTSGVNEQFFGPGTRLTVL.

The chain links TRBV9 to TRBJ2-3, with TRBD1 matching 9 bases. Germline values: CDR1 SGDLS, CDR2 YYNGEE. V lost 2 bases and J lost 2; bases outside the gene matches: 3. The CDR3 loop spans 15 amino acids. The CDR3 reads CASSVGDRDTDTQYF. CDR3 nucleotides: TGTGCCAGCAGCGTGGGGGACAGGGACACAGATACGCAGTATTTT. The full variable domain, in which reference TRBV9 and TRBJ2-3 provide the parts outside the CDR3, is DSGVTQTPKHLITATGQRVTLRCSPRSGDLSVYWYQQSLDQGLQFLIQYYNGEERAKGNILERFSAQQFPDLHSELNLSSLELGDSALYFCASSVGDRDTDTQYFGPGTRLTVL.

In DNA form, the CDR3 reads TGTGCCAGCAGTGATGTACCGGGACTAGCGGGATATGAGCAGTTCTTC. This gives the protein CASSDVPGLAGYEQFF. The chain is built from TRBV2 and TRBJ2-1; 13 nucleotides agree with TRBD2. Per germline, CDR1 SNHLY and CDR2 FYNNEI. With 3 bases clipped from V and 8 bases from J, the junction kept 7 bases outside the gene matches. The CDR3 totals 16 residues. The variable domain in full, with the rest retrieved from reference TRBV2 and TRBJ2-1, is EPEVTQTPSHQVTQMGQEVILRCVPISNHLYFYWYRQILGQKVEFLVSFYNNEISEKSEIFDDQFSVERPDGSNFTLKIRSTKLEDSAMYFCASSDVPGLAGYEQFFGPGTRLTVL.

This chain connects TRBV2 to TRBJ2-3, with D tentatively TRBD1 (5 bases). The CDR3 runs to 16 residues. Germline loops: CDR1 SNHLY, CDR2 FYNNEI. Trimming took off 2 bases at V and 3 bases at J, with 15 bases between the two ends. CDR3 coding DNA: TGTGCCAGCAGTGAATCCTTTGGGGCCCAGACAGATACGCAGTATTTT. Amino acid sequence: CASSESFGAQTDTQYF.

As concerns this clone: The same CDR3 also results from other DNA sequences found in this sample. V gene TRBV6-5 combines with J gene TRBJ1-2; 7 positions match TRBD1. The germline V gene encodes CDR1 MNHEY and CDR2 SVGAGI. CDR3 length: 12 residues. The junction had 3 bases not matched to a gene; V was cut back by 5 bases and J by 6 bases. The CDR3 sequence: CASSRQGNGYTF. CDR3 coding DNA: TGTGCCAGCAGTCGACAGGGAAATGGCTACACCTTC.

The V gene is TRBV2, the J gene TRBJ2-2, with 9 bases that match TRBD2. Unmatched junction bases numbered 10, after V lost 2 bases and J lost 6 bases. Germline CDR1 is SNHLY and CDR2 is FYNNEI. The CDR3 is 17 residues long. The CDR3 sequence is CASSEPKVAGDPGELFF. The CDR3 DNA sequence: TGTGCCAGCAGTGAACCCAAGGTAGCGGGAGACCCCGGGGAGCTGTTTTTT. The variable domain in full, with the rest retrieved from reference TRBV2 and TRBJ2-2, is EPEVTQTPSHQVTQMGQEVILRCVPISNHLYFYWYRQILGQKVEFLVSFYNNEISEKSEIFDDQFSVERPDGSNFTLKIRSTKLEDSAMYFCASSEPKVAGDPGELFFGEGSRLTVL.

The chain is built from TRBV28 and TRBJ1-5, with 7 bases fitting TRBD1. Germline-derived CDR1 and CDR2 are MDHEN and SYDVKM. This CDR3 is built from 15 residues. J gave up 3 bases and V 6 bases, and 8 bases lay outside the gene matches. The CDR3: CASRPGGRVNQPQHF. CDR3 coding DNA: TGTGCCAGCAGGCCAGGGGGTCGGGTCAATCAGCCCCAGCATTTT.

This chain connects TRBV7-6 to TRBJ2-3, with 7 bases matching TRBD2. The CDR3 runs to 12 residues. Looked up from germline, CDR1 is SGHVS and CDR2 is FNYEAQ. V dropped 5 bases and J dropped 9; count of bases not matched to a gene: 5. CDR3 DNA: TGTGCCAGCAGCCCGGGAGGAGGCACGCAGTATTTT. Encoded protein: CASSPGGGTQYF. Based on the CDR3 plus reference TRBV7-6 and TRBJ2-3, the full variable domain is GAGVSQSPRYKVTKRGQDVALRCDPISGHVSLYWYRQALGQGPEFLTYFNYEAQQDKSGLPNDRFSAERPEGSISTLTIQRTEQRDSAMYRCASSPGGGTQYFGPGTRLTVL.

The gene calls are TRBV27 and TRBJ2-5, with 7 bases identical to TRBD2. The CDR3 extends over 15 amino acids. CDR1 and CDR2 (germline): MNHEY, SMNVEV (reference sequence). Trimming took 5 bases from V and 3 from J; bases not matched to a gene: 9. In nucleotides, the CDR3 is TGTGCCAGCAGTCCCCGGACTAGAAAAAAAGAGACCCAGTACTTC. It translates to CASSPRTRKKETQYF.

The table lists this clone with a few counts. The chain uses TRBV2 and TRBJ2-7, with a possible D match to TRBD1 (6 bases). The CDR3 runs 14 residues. CDR1 is SNHLY and CDR2 is FYNNEI in the germline V gene. V was trimmed by 3 bases and J by 0 bases, leaving 9 bases between them. CDR3 residues: CASSETGGSYEQYF. DNA of the CDR3: TGTGCCAGCAGTGAGACAGGCGGCTCCTACGAGCAGTACTTC.